The 17 T cell receptor beta chains below all came from one sample that was sequenced in a study of cytomegalovirus exposure and HLA in healthy donors. Amplification used 60 Vbeta primers and 13 Jbeta primers. Repertoires were generated with immunoSEQ multiplex PCR, while TCRdb's copy carries only in-frame clones and drops some. The table lists around 200,000 clones, under 85% of them singletons. Material: PBMCs. The receptors here all came from a man aged 50 to 59 in good health and CMV-seronegative.

This clone showed up just a few times. The CDR3, as DNA: TGTGCCAGCAGCCTAGGACAGTTTGAAGCTTTCTTT. Protein product: CASSLGQFEAFF. J is TRBJ1-1 and V is TRBV7-9, with D maybe TRBD1 (6 bases). The V gene's germline CDR1 is SEHNR and CDR2 FQNEAQ (reference sequence). V was clipped by 5 bases and J by 7 bases, with 11 bases between them. This CDR3 spans 12 amino acids.

This sequence joins TRBV28 and TRBJ2-5; 9 bases line up with TRBD2. The germline CDR1 and CDR2 sequences are MDHEN and SYDVKM. V lost 4 bases to trimming and J lost 0 bases; unmatched junction nucleotides: 6. The CDR3 covers 16 residues. The CDR3 here is CASSWSTSGDQETQYF. The CDR3 nucleotides are TGTGCCAGCAGTTGGTCGACTAGCGGAGACCAAGAGACCCAGTACTTC.

This clone was seen a few times. The V and J genes are TRBV29-1 and TRBJ1-6; 11 nucleotides line up with TRBD1. The V gene end was trimmed by 7 bases and the J gene end by 8 bases; junction bases not matched to a gene: 4. Per germline, CDR1 SQVTM and CDR2 ANQGSEA. The CDR3 length is 13 residues. The CDR3 bases are TGCAGCGCCGGGACAGGGGGAGATTCACCCCTCCACTTT. This gives the protein CSAGTGGDSPLHF.

The CDR3 protein is CASSSDRQEAGYGYTF. The CDR3 DNA follows: TGTGCCAGCAGTTCAGATCGACAGGAGGCAGGCTATGGCTACACCTTC. The chain is built from TRBV27 and TRBJ1-2; a possible D gene is TRBD1 (6 bases). This CDR3 has 16 residues. V dropped 4 bases and J dropped 4 bases, with 19 bases sitting between them. The V gene's germline CDR1 is MNHEY and CDR2 SMNVEV (reference sequence).

This chain connects TRBV28 to TRBJ1-4; TRBD1 matches at 9 bases. CDR3 size: 16 residues. Germline lookup yields CDR1 MDHEN and CDR2 SYDVKM. V lost 8 bases to trimming and J lost 0 bases; unmatched junction nucleotides: 7. The CDR3 DNA is TGTGCCAGCGGGAGGGACAGGGTGACAACTAATGAAAAACTGTTTTTT. This gives the protein CASGRDRVTTNEKLFF.

V is TRBV9 and J is TRBJ1-4; no clear D gene. The CDR3 sequence is 13 residues long. Germline V gene sequence: CDR1 SGDLS, CDR2 YYNGEE. V lost 3 bases to trimming and J lost 11 bases, with 14 bases between them. CDR3: CASSAPPTGKLFF. The DNA for the CDR3 is TGTGCCAGCAGCGCTCCCCCCACCGGTAAACTGTTTTTT.

With respect to this clone: One end of the junction fails to match germline, which may point to a read error. The V gene is TRBV7-9, the J gene TRBJ2-3; D uncertain. This CDR3 has 16 amino acids. Per the germline V gene, CDR1 is SEHNR and CDR2 is FQNEAQ (reference sequence). The CDR3 loop is CSSSPERPTLTDTQYF. The CDR3 DNA reads as TGTTCCAGCAGCCCGGAGAGACCGACCCTCACAGATACGCAGTATTTT.

This chain uses TRBV27 with TRBJ1-1, with D unresolved. There are 16 residues in the CDR3. The germline CDR1 and CDR2 sequences are MNHEY and SMNVEV (reference sequence). Trimming left V 0 bases short and J 3 bases short, with 14 bases between. CDR3 sequence: CASSLSEAWGHTEAFF. In DNA, the CDR3 is TGTGCCAGCAGTTTATCGGAGGCGTGGGGTCACACTGAAGCTTTCTTT.

CDR3 residues: CASSHRAGGTDTQYF. As DNA, the CDR3 is TGCGCCAGCAGCCATCGAGCGGGAGGCACAGATACGCAGTATTTT. The chain uses TRBV4-1 and TRBJ2-3; 8 bases are a match to TRBD2. This CDR3 has 15 amino acids. Germline assignment: CDR1 MGHRA and CDR2 YSYEKL. V was clipped by 3 bases and J by 1 base; unmatched bases: 3.

This rearrangement joins TRBV7-6 to TRBJ2-7; 7 nucleotides agree with TRBD1. Germline V gene data show CDR1 as SGHVS and CDR2 as FNYEAQ. This CDR3 spans 14 amino acids. V lost 5 bases to trimming and J lost 0 bases; unmatched junction nucleotides: 4. The CDR3 spells CASSADRTSYEQYF. The CDR3 DNA sequence: TGTGCCAGCAGCGCGGACAGGACCTCCTACGAGCAGTACTTC.

The rearrangement links TRBV6-5 to TRBJ2-3; tentatively, D is TRBD2 (5 bases). This CDR3 region has 14 residues. With 6 bases removed from V and 4 bases from J, the gap between germline ends came to 14 bases. The germline V gene has CDR1 MNHEY and CDR2 SVGAGI. CDR3 nucleotides: TGTGCCAGCAGGCCTGAGGGCTTCGCAGATACGCAGTATTTT. Translated: CASRPEGFADTQYF.

This sequence joins TRBV7-8 and TRBJ2-5; TRBD1 agrees at 8 bases. Germline-derived CDR1 and CDR2 are SGHVS and FQNEAQ. V trimming: 3 bases; J trimming: 4 bases; junction bases outside the gene matches: 1. This CDR3 contains 13 residues. Here the CDR3 DNA reads TGTGCCAGCAGCTTGGACAGGGTAGAGACCCAGTACTTC. This gives the protein CASSLDRVETQYF.

The rearrangement uses TRBV5-1 and TRBJ2-5; 7 nucleotides agree with TRBD1. CDR1 is SGHRS and CDR2 is YFSETQ in the germline V gene. The CDR3 loop spans 20 amino acids. V lost 4 bases and J lost 0; bases outside the gene matches: 21. The CDR3 region is CASSPMRLNRDSPDQETQYF. CDR3 DNA sequence: TGCGCCAGCAGCCCGATGAGACTTAATCGGGACAGTCCTGACCAAGAGACCCAGTACTTC.

This clone was seen a handful of times. The chain recombines TRBV19 with TRBJ2-1; possible D gene TRBD1, 6 bases. The CDR3 sequence is 12 residues long. V was shortened by 7 bases and J by 5 bases, with 9 bases between the two germline ends. The V gene's germline CDR1 is LNHDA and CDR2 SQIVND (reference sequence). For the CDR3, the DNA is TGTGCCAGTATGGACAGACACAATGAGCAGTTCTTC. Translated: CASMDRHNEQFF.

The chain is built from TRBV5-1 and TRBJ2-5, with TRBD1 matching 8 bases. The CDR3 is 15 amino acids. Germline CDR1 reads SGHRS; CDR2 reads YFSETQ. The V gene end was trimmed by 4 bases and the J gene end by 5 bases; junction bases not matched to a gene: 10. CDR3 nucleotide sequence: TGCGCCAGCAGCCGCGTCCAGGGGGCAGGTGAGACCCAGTACTTC. Its translation: CASSRVQGAGETQYF.

The chain couples TRBV27 to TRBJ2-7; TRBD1 matches at 9 bases. Germline CDR1 MNHEY, CDR2 SMNVEV (reference sequence). J lost 3 bases, V lost 4 bases, and 4 bases had no gene match. The CDR3 spans 14 residues. CDR3 coding DNA: TGTGCCAGCAGTTCGGGACAGGGCATCTACGAGCAGTACTTC. This sequence encodes CASSSGQGIYEQYF.

This chain joins TRBV7-6 and TRBJ2-3; 8 nucleotides align to TRBD2. V lost 4 bases, J lost 6 bases, and 3 bases stayed unmatched. The CDR3 is 13 amino acids. Germline lookup yields CDR1 SGHVS and CDR2 FNYEAQ. CDR3 bases: TGTGCCAGCAGCTCTAGCGGGTACGATACGCAGTATTTT. It specifies CASSSSGYDTQYF.